One and the same sample provided the 26 T cell receptor beta chains below, sequenced in a study of human T cells and chemical hapten exposure. As to time point: patch test 3, about 24 weeks after DPC sensitization. Treatment here: therapeutic diphenylcyclopropenone sensitization with weekly scalp DPC. TCRdb itself ran the RACE reads through MiXCR, one entry per CDR3 protein. The sample lists over 55,000 distinct CDR3 sequences, 12% occurring once. Sequenced here: whole blood, sampled in connection with sensitization to the hapten diphenylcyclopropenone (DPC). The receptor source for this set is a man aged 30-40 years with alopecia areata. Some clones in this sample may be carry-over from other donors' samples.

In this sample, this clonotype turned up many times. This chain links TRBV4-3 with TRBJ1-6; a possible D gene is TRBD1 (6 bases). CDR1 LGHNA and CDR2 YSLEER come from the germline V gene. V lost 0 bases to trimming and J lost 7 bases, with 13 bases between them. The CDR3 is made up of 16 amino acids. The CDR3, as DNA: TGCGCCAGCAGCCAAGAGGCGGGGGCTCGGAATTCACCCCTCCACTTT. Protein product: CASSQEAGARNSPLHF.

The chain combines TRBV5-6 with TRBJ2-2, with a possible D match to TRBD1 (5 bases). The CDR3 sequence is 16 residues long. The V gene lost 4 bases and the J gene lost 3 bases, with 16 bases spanning the gap. Germline V gene lookup returns CDR1 SGHDT and CDR2 YYEEEE. CDR3 in amino acids: CASSRRETEYTGELFF. Here the CDR3 DNA reads TGTGCCAGCAGCCGGAGAGAGACAGAGTACACCGGGGAGCTGTTTTTT.

V is TRBV27 and J is TRBJ1-1; unclear D gene. This CDR3 has 14 residues. Germline lookup yields CDR1 MNHEY and CDR2 SMNVEV (reference sequence). With 7 bases removed from V and 3 bases from J, the gap between germline ends came to 15 bases. The CDR3 loop is CASTPLGGYTEAFF. DNA of the CDR3: TGTGCCAGCACCCCCCTAGGCGGGTACACTGAAGCTTTCTTT.

The chain links TRBV29-1 to TRBJ1-5, with D perhaps TRBD1 (5 bases). The CDR3 is made up of 13 amino acids. V was trimmed by 6 bases and J by 3 bases, leaving 12 bases between them. Germline V gene lookup returns CDR1 SQVTM and CDR2 ANQGSEA. This chain's CDR3 is CSVSAGVNQPQHF. In nucleotides, the CDR3 is TGCAGCGTCTCCGCGGGGGTCAATCAGCCCCAGCATTTT.

The rearrangement uses TRBV7-6 and TRBJ1-1; D gene unclear. Germline V gene data show CDR1 as SGHVS and CDR2 as FNYEAQ. CDR3 length: 15 amino acids. V lost 1 base and J lost 0, with 9 bases in between. In DNA form, the CDR3 reads TGTGCCAGCAGCTTAGAGTTCGGGCTGAACACTGAAGCTTTCTTT. This sequence encodes CASSLEFGLNTEAFF.

There are many counts of this clonotype. The genes are TRBV20-1 and TRBJ2-3; the match to TRBD1 covers 7 bases. The CDR3 extends over 17 amino acids. The germline V gene encodes CDR1 DFQATT and CDR2 SNEGSKA (reference sequence). After removal of 1 base from V and 4 bases from J, the junction contained 14 bases not matched to a gene. The chain's CDR3 is CSARVPPGQFFSDTQYF. CDR3 nucleotides: TGCAGTGCTAGAGTCCCTCCGGGACAGTTTTTTTCAGATACGCAGTATTTT.

This clonotype appeared a few times. The chain combines TRBV5-8 with TRBJ1-1; D is unresolved. CDR3 length: 11 residues. V shed 0 bases and J shed 8 bases, with 5 bases lying between them. The germline V gene encodes CDR1 SGHTS and CDR2 YDEGEE. The CDR3 DNA sequence: TGTGCCAGCAGCTTGGCAGTGGAAGCTTTCTTT. This codes for CASSLAVEAFF.

The rearrangement joins TRBV28 to TRBJ2-2; 9 bases align to TRBD1. CDR3 length: 14 amino acids. The trim removed 8 bases at V and 6 bases at J, leaving 7 bases unmatched. The germline V gene has CDR1 MDHEN and CDR2 SYDVKM. CDR3 in DNA: TGTGCCAGCTCAGGGGACAGGGTCCCCGGGGAGCTGTTTTTT. Its protein product is CASSGDRVPGELFF.

The chain combines TRBV6-1 with TRBJ1-1; 7 positions agree with TRBD1. In germline, CDR1 is MNHNS, CDR2 SASEGT. The CDR3 sequence is 14 residues long. V lost 4 bases to trimming and J lost 1 base; unmatched junction nucleotides: 3. CDR3 residues: CASSVRQGNTEAFF. In DNA, the CDR3 is TGTGCCAGCAGTGTCCGACAGGGGAACACTGAAGCTTTCTTT.

This clonotype showed up many times. DNA for the CDR3: TGTGCCAGCTCACCACCGCAGGGGAAGAACACCGGGGAGCTGTTTTTT. It specifies CASSPPQGKNTGELFF. The V gene is TRBV18, the J gene TRBJ2-2, with a tentative D call TRBD1 (6 bases). The V end was cut by 0 bases, the J end by 1 base, with 9 bases between. CDR3 length: 16 residues. Germline V gene data show CDR1 as KGHSH and CDR2 as LQKENI.

This clonotype has ten or more counts. This sequence joins TRBV12-3 or TRBV12-4 and TRBJ2-2; no clear D gene. The V end was cut by 7 bases, the J end by 3 bases, with 9 bases between. The CDR3 consists of 13 residues. The CDR3 nucleotides are TGTGCCAGCACCCGCCCTTACACCGGGGAGCTGTTTTTT. Its translation is CASTRPYTGELFF.

CDR3 DNA sequence: TGTGCCAGCAGGACGGGGACGGGACTCCCCTACAATGAGCAGTTCTTC. It translates to CASRTGTGLPYNEQFF. V gene TRBV7-2 combines with J gene TRBJ2-1; TRBD2 might be the D (6 bases). Germline V gives CDR1 SGHTA, CDR2 FQGNSA. The CDR3 is 16 residues long. Trimming shortened V by 6 bases and J by 2 bases, and 17 bases separated the two germline ends. Complete variable domain (other parts from reference TRBV7-2 and TRBJ2-1): GAGVSQSPSNKVTEKGKDVELRCDPISGHTALYWYRQSLGQGLEFLIYFQGNSAPDKSGLPSDRFSAERTGGSVSTLTIQRTQQEDSAVYLCASRTGTGLPYNEQFFGPGTRLTVL.

The chain joins TRBV12-5 to TRBJ1-1, with TRBD1 identical over 9 bases. The CDR3 has 20 amino acids. Trimming removed 3 bases from V and 1 base from J; junction bases left unmatched: 18. Germline V CDR1 and CDR2: LGHNT, FRNRAP. The CDR3 DNA reads TGTGCTAGTGGTTTCCGTTACCCCCCGCGGGACAGGGTGGGGAACACTGAAGCTTTCTTT. Its protein is CASGFRYPPRDRVGNTEAFF.

CDR3 nucleotides: TGTGCCAGCACCATGGGTCAAGGAGCCCGGGAGCAGTTCTTC. Encoded protein: CASTMGQGAREQFF. The rearrangement joins TRBV2 to TRBJ2-1; no definite D call. The V gene's germline CDR1 is SNHLY and CDR2 FYNNEI. This CDR3 is 14 amino acids long. Trimming pared 7 bases from V and 10 bases from J, leaving 20 bases between. The complete variable domain, with remaining parts taken from reference TRBV2 and TRBJ2-1, reads EPEVTQTPSHQVTQMGQEVILRCVPISNHLYFYWYRQILGQKVEFLVSFYNNEISEKSEIFDDQFSVERPDGSNFTLKIRSTKLEDSAMYFCASTMGQGAREQFFGPGTRLTVL.

The chain employs TRBV12-3 or TRBV12-4 and TRBJ2-7, with TRBD1 matching over 9 bases. Trimming cost V 4 bases and J 0 bases; bases outside gene matches: 4. This CDR3 contains 15 residues. This CDR3 reads CASSSDRGSSYEQYF. DNA of the CDR3: TGTGCCAGCAGTTCCGACAGGGGGAGCTCCTACGAGCAGTACTTC.

In its sample, this clonotype was seen many times. The rearrangement joins TRBV20-1 to TRBJ1-6, with D perhaps TRBD1 (5 bases). Germline CDR1 DFQATT, CDR2 SNEGSKA (reference sequence). The CDR3 is 15 amino acids. V lost 6 bases and J lost 10, with 22 bases in between. In DNA, the CDR3 is TGCAGTGCCATGGTAGGGTGGCGGGGGAGGTCACCCCTCCACTTT. It translates to CSAMVGWRGRSPLHF.

This clonotype was seen repeatedly, ten times or more. The V and J genes are TRBV20-1 and TRBJ2-1, with 9 bases fitting TRBD2. V dropped 1 base and J dropped 1; count of bases not matched to a gene: 5. Germline values: CDR1 DFQATT, CDR2 SNEGSKA (reference sequence). The CDR3 runs to 16 residues. The CDR3 DNA reads as TGCAGTGCTAGAGTGAGACTAGCGGCTTCCTACAATGAGCAGTTCTTC. As protein: CSARVRLAASYNEQFF.

This clonotype was detected a few times. The chain combines TRBV3-2 with TRBJ2-5; the table's D call, TRBD1, has no DNA check behind it. TRBV3-2 is reported as a pseudogene. CDR3 length: 12 amino acids. As DNA, the CDR3 is TGTGCCAGCCTCGGGGGGCGAGAGACCCAGTACTTC. Its protein product is CASLGGRETQYF.

V gene TRBV29-1 combines with J gene TRBJ2-3, with D perhaps matching TRBD1 or TRBD2 (5 bases each). This CDR3 contains 17 residues. The V gene lost 1 base and the J gene lost 2 bases, with 19 bases spanning the gap. CDR1 and CDR2 (germline): SQVTM, ANQGSEA. The DNA for the CDR3 is TGCAGCGTTGAAGGGGTTCGGGACGGAAGAGCCACAGATACGCAGTATTTT. Its translation: CSVEGVRDGRATDTQYF.

The rearrangement links TRBV7-2 to TRBJ1-3; 8 bases align to TRBD1. The CDR3 has 16 amino acids. Germline CDR1 SGHTA, CDR2 FQGNSA. The J segment lost 4 bases and the V segment lost 0 bases, leaving 5 bases of the junction unmatched. The chain's CDR3 is CASSLAGQENGNTIYF. The DNA of the CDR3 is TGTGCCAGCAGCTTAGCGGGACAGGAAAACGGAAACACCATATATTTT.

This clonotype has ten or more counts. The chain joins TRBV11-2 to TRBJ1-5, with D maybe TRBD1 (5 bases). Germline V CDR1 and CDR2: SGHAT, FQNNGV. Trimming took off 4 bases at V and 6 bases at J, with 13 bases between the two ends. The CDR3 covers 14 residues. CDR3 nucleotides: TGTGCCAGCAGCTCGACAGATGTTGGTCAGCCCCAGCATTTT. This translates into CASSSTDVGQPQHF.

This clonotype was observed many times. V usage is TRBV7-9 and J usage is TRBJ2-3; weak D call: TRBD1 (6 bases). V was trimmed by 3 bases and J by 3 bases, leaving 10 bases between them. The CDR3 runs to 14 residues. Per germline, CDR1 SEHNR and CDR2 FQNEAQ (reference sequence). CDR3 in DNA: TGTGCCAGCAGCTTTTCAGGGGCGACAGATACGCAGTATTTT. It codes for CASSFSGATDTQYF.

This clonotype was detected ten times or more. This chain links TRBV28 with TRBJ2-3, with 7 bases aligning to TRBD2. This CDR3 is built from 16 residues. V was clipped by 4 bases and J by 3 bases; unmatched bases: 10. CDR1 MDHEN and CDR2 SYDVKM come from the germline V gene. CDR3 in amino acids: CASSSLGLGITDTQYF. CDR3 DNA: TGTGCCAGCAGTTCACTAGGACTAGGTATTACAGATACGCAGTATTTT.

The sample holds a few counts of this clonotype. The chain joins TRBV7-8 to TRBJ2-7; 9 nucleotides align to TRBD1. J was trimmed by 5 bases and V by 5 bases; bases with no gene match: 4. Germline CDR1 is SGHVS and CDR2 is FQNEAQ. The CDR3 spans 13 residues. CDR3 nucleotides: TGTGCCAGCAGCCACGGACAGGGGAACGAGCAGTACTTC. The encoded protein is CASSHGQGNEQYF.

The sample holds a few counts of this clonotype. This chain links TRBV12-3 or TRBV12-4 with TRBJ2-5; 10 nucleotides match TRBD1. V dropped 2 bases and J dropped 3; count of bases not matched to a gene: 9. This CDR3 contains 17 residues. CDR3: CASSLPRDRGIEETQYF. CDR3 bases: TGTGCCAGCAGTTTACCCCGGGACAGGGGAATTGAAGAGACCCAGTACTTC.

On this clonotype: This may be a read error, as it is one base from a much larger clone. This sequence joins TRBV6-5 and TRBJ1-1; no clear D gene. Germline-derived CDR1 and CDR2 are MNHEY and SVGAGI. There are 14 residues in the CDR3. This chain's CDR3 is CAGSRQVRGNEAFF. In nucleotides, the CDR3 is TGTGCCGGCAGCCGTCAGGTGAGAGGAAATGAAGCTTTCTTT.